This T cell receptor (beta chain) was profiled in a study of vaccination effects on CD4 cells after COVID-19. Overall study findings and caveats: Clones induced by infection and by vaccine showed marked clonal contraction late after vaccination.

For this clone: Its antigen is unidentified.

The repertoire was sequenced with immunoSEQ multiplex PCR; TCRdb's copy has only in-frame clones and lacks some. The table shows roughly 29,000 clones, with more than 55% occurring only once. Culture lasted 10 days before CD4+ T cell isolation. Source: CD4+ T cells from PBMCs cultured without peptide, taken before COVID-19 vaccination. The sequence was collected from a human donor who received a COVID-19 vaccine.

The CDR3 reads CASSLPAKNEQFF. CDR3 nucleotides: TGTGCCAGCAGCTTACCGGCGAAGAATGAGCAGTTCTTC. V usage is TRBV11-3 and J usage is TRBJ2-1, with unresolved D. The CDR3 is 13 residues long. Germline-derived CDR1 and CDR2 are SGHNT and YENEEA. V was shortened by 2 bases and J by 7 bases, with 9 bases between the two germline ends.